These T cell receptor beta chains were read from a single sample in a study of beta chain features in type 1 diabetes. The method was immunoSEQ multiplex PCR; TCRdb's version includes in-frame clones alone and lacks a portion of them. The sample includes around 430,000 clones, 30% of them seen just once. The sequenced material came from naive CD4+ T cells from blood. Source of these receptors: a man between 18 and 35 years old in good health. Each CDR3 is given with its conserved first and last residue. The order of the fields is D gene, V gene, J gene, clone size, CDR3 protein, CDR3 DNA. The D gene is left open where the match is weak. A clone size is listed for some rows: how often the clone was seen (once, few, many), or a class if it is expanded.

TRBD1,TRBV28,TRBJ2-7,-,CASRPGQRSSEQYF,TGTGCCAGCAGGCCGGGACAGCGCTCATCCGAGCAGTACTTC
-,TRBV29-1,TRBJ1-1,-,CSARRVRSEAFF,TGCAGCGCGAGAAGGGTTCGGAGTGAAGCTTTCTTT
-,TRBV5-1,TRBJ2-1,-,CASSWGRKGEQFF,TGCGCCAGCAGCTGGGGACGCAAGGGTGAGCAGTTCTTC
-,TRBV30,TRBJ2-3,few,CAWSPAGDTQYF,TGTGCCTGGAGTCCAGCGGGTGATACGCAGTATTTT
-,TRBV5-1,TRBJ2-3,-,CASSRQEGTDTQYF,TGCGCCAGCAGTCGCCAGGAGGGCACAGATACGCAGTATTTT
-,TRBV5-1,TRBJ2-3,-,CASSREQVADTQYF,TGCGCCAGCAGCAGAGAGCAAGTGGCAGATACGCAGTATTTT
TRBD1,TRBV30,TRBJ2-7,few,CAWRTGTPFYEQYF,TGTGCCTGGAGGACAGGGACACCTTTCTACGAGCAGTACTTC
-,TRBV9,TRBJ2-3,few,CASSVALTDTQYF,TGTGCCAGCAGCGTCGCCCTCACAGATACGCAGTATTTT
TRBD2,TRBV9,TRBJ2-7,once,CASSVGPGRALEEQYF,TGTGCCAGCAGCGTAGGTCCCGGGAGGGCCTTAGAGGAGCAGTACTTC
-,TRBV20-1,TRBJ1-2,-,CSARGDYGYTF,TGCAGTGCTAGAGGTGACTATGGCTACACCTTC
TRBD1,TRBV29-1,TRBJ2-7,-,CSVEHRGRGEQYF,TGCAGCGTTGAGCACAGGGGAAGGGGCGAGCAGTACTTC
-,TRBV7-8,TRBJ2-3,-,CASSLRGGPPDTQYF,TGTGCCAGCAGCTTACGGGGCGGCCCCCCGGATACGCAGTATTTT
TRBD1,TRBV15,TRBJ2-6,-,CATSNGQGASFPGANVLTF,TGTGCCACCAGCAACGGACAGGGGGCATCTTTTCCTGGGGCCAACGTCCTGACTTTC
TRBD1,TRBV7-2,TRBJ2-3,-,CASSLGQVGADTQYF,TGTGCCAGCAGCTTGGGACAGGTTGGCGCAGATACGCAGTATTTT
-,TRBV29-1,TRBJ2-5,-,CSVGGPNKETQYF,TGCAGCGTTGGGGGCCCCAACAAAGAGACCCAGTACTTC
-,TRBV30,TRBJ2-1,few,CAWSRTASSYNEQFF,TGTGCCTGGAGTCGGACGGCGAGCTCCTACAATGAGCAGTTCTTC
-,TRBV6-6,TRBJ1-1,-,CASSYPWTVMNTEAFF,TGTGCCAGCAGTTACCCTTGGACAGTTATGAACACTGAAGCTTTCTTT
-,TRBV7-9,TRBJ1-2,-,CASSESSGAGGYTF,TGTGCCAGCAGCGAGTCGTCAGGGGCCGGCGGCTACACCTTC
-,TRBV4-2,TRBJ2-6,-,CASSPLGSGIGSGANVLTF,TGTGCCAGCAGCCCTCTAGGGTCCGGGATTGGGTCCGGGGCCAACGTCCTGACTTTC
-,TRBV14,TRBJ2-7,-,CASSARGEREQYF,TGTGCCAGCAGTGCTAGAGGGGAGAGGGAGCAGTACTTC
-,TRBV7-9,TRBJ2-3,-,CASSLTTTDTQYF,TGTGCCAGCAGCTTAACCACCACAGATACGCAGTATTTT
-,TRBV2,TRBJ2-5,few,CASSDVGKETQYF,TGTGCCAGCAGTGACGTAGGAAAGGAGACCCAGTACTTC
TRBD2,TRBV9,TRBJ2-1,-,CASSSLLAGGWNEQFF,TGTGCCAGCAGCAGCCTGCTAGCGGGAGGGTGGAATGAGCAGTTCTTC
-,TRBV7-3,TRBJ1-2,-,CASSLTRTNYGYTF,TGTGCCAGCAGCTTAACCAGGACAAATTATGGCTACACCTTC
-,TRBV5-1,TRBJ2-3,few,CASSLVTHLDTQYF,TGCGCCAGCAGCTTGGTCACCCACCTCGATACGCAGTATTTT
-,TRBV6-5,TRBJ2-5,few,CASSYGRLQETQYF,TGTGCCAGCAGTTACGGCAGGCTCCAAGAGACCCAGTACTTC
-,TRBV6-5,TRBJ2-5,-,CASRPDHQETQYF,TGTGCCAGCAGGCCGGACCACCAAGAGACCCAGTACTTC
-,TRBV29-1,TRBJ2-5,-,CSVRRAGETQYF,TGCAGCGTTCGAAGGGCAGGGGAGACCCAGTACTTC
-,TRBV30,TRBJ2-1,few,CAWRLGWYNEQFF,TGTGCCTGGAGGTTGGGATGGTACAATGAGCAGTTCTTC